What follows describes a single TCR beta chain. Its antigen is as yet unknown. The Oncomine TCR Beta short-read assay sequenced DNA from cultured CD4+ T cells. TCRdb ran MiXCR on the PCR reads and lists one entry per CDR3 protein. The sample lists about 21,000 distinct CDR3 sequences; roughly 40% were seen once. Time point denoted: late sampling 161 to 241 days after vaccination in a few convalescent patients. Documented treatment: approximately nine-day PBMC culture with coronavirus spike peptide pools or control peptides (ViraFEST assay). Germline trimming cut 6 bases from V and 3 bases from J; bases unmatched to any gene: 7. Germline CDR1 and CDR2: ENHRY and SYGVKD. The CDR3 has 16 residues. The data belong to a study of vaccination and CD4 T cells after COVID-19. Study at large: Ranging from 14 to 241, the interval between dose two and post-vaccine sampling had a median of about 72 days. Study-wide points: In convalescent patients, 304 of 307 vaccine-specific clones were spike mono-reactive.

The starting material was CD4+ T cells from blood, cultured in vitro, obtained about 7 months after SARS-CoV-2 vaccination. The origin of this receptor is a human donor who had recovered from COVID-19. The rearrangement links TRBV10-3 to TRBJ2-2, with 10 bases aligning to TRBD2. This chain's CDR3 is CAIRAQREGHTGELFF. In nucleotides, the CDR3 is TGTGCCATCAGAGCCCAGCGGGAGGGCCACACCGGGGAGCTGTTTTTT.